What follows are 7 T cell receptor beta chains derived from one specimen sequenced in a study of cytomegalovirus exposure and HLA in healthy donors. A multiplex PCR was run with 60 Vbeta primers and 13 Jbeta primers. Sequenced by immunoSEQ multiplex PCR; TCRdb stores in-frame clones only, minus some. This table holds about 150,000 clones, around four fifths found once. Specimen: PBMCs. The receptors here all came from a man aged 18 to 30 in good health and CMV-seronegative.

V is TRBV11-3 and J is TRBJ2-2; 7 bases agree with TRBD2. This CDR3 has 14 amino acids. Trimming removed 7 bases from V and 7 bases from J; junction bases left unmatched: 9. CDR1 and CDR2 from the germline V gene are SGHNT and YENEEA. For the CDR3, the DNA is TGTGCCAGCACGACGCGGGAGCGAAGCGGGGAGCTGTTTTTT. It codes for CASTTRERSGELFF. The full variable domain, completed using reference TRBV11-3 and TRBJ2-2, is EAGVVQSPRYKIIEKKQPVAFWCNPISGHNTLYWYLQNLGQGPELLIRYENEEAVDDSQLPKDRFSAERLKGVDSTLKIQPAELGDSAVYLCASTTRERSGELFFGEGSRLTVL.

V and J are TRBV6-6 and TRBJ1-2; no firm D call. The CDR3 is made up of 14 amino acids. V gave up 5 bases and J gave up 4 bases, with 14 bases separating them. Looked up from germline, CDR1 is MNHNY and CDR2 is SVGAGI (reference sequence). The CDR3 is CASSTPPIPYGYTF. The CDR3 nucleotides read TGTGCCAGCAGTACCCCCCCTATTCCCTATGGCTACACCTTC.

This clone was counted once. The chain is built from TRBV2 and TRBJ2-3, with TRBD1 as a possible D gene (6 bases). The germline V gene encodes CDR1 SNHLY and CDR2 FYNNEI. This CDR3 is 13 amino acids long. Trimming shortened V by 5 bases and J by 5 bases, and 11 bases separated the two germline ends. The CDR3 is CASSFSGEDTQYF. In nucleotides, the CDR3 is TGTGCCAGCAGTTTTTCAGGGGAAGATACGCAGTATTTT.

The J gene is TRBJ2-7, the V gene TRBV19; a possible D gene is TRBD1 (5 bases). The V end was cut by 6 bases, the J end by 6 bases, with 15 bases between. CDR3 length: 13 amino acids. CDR1 is LNHDA, CDR2 SQIVND, per germline (reference sequence). CDR3 protein: CASSRQGRGEQYF. Here the CDR3 DNA reads TGTGCCAGTAGCCGTCAGGGAAGGGGCGAGCAGTACTTC.

The chain couples TRBV7-9 to TRBJ2-7, with a weak D call TRBD1 (6 bases). Deletions cut 6 bases from V and 2 bases from J, with 17 bases between. This CDR3 contains 15 residues. Germline CDR1 is SEHNR and CDR2 is FQNEAQ (reference sequence). The CDR3 reads CASRRTETTTYEQYF. The CDR3 DNA sequence: TGTGCCAGCAGGAGGACAGAGACAACGACCTACGAGCAGTACTTC.

The rearrangement links TRBV7-9 to TRBJ1-4, with 9 bases aligning to TRBD1. The length of the CDR3 is 16 residues. V lost 5 bases, J lost 5 bases, and 9 bases stayed unmatched. Germline CDR1 and CDR2: SEHNR and FQNEAQ (reference sequence). CDR3 nucleotides: TGTGCCAGCAGCCACAGGGGGCGAGAAATCAATGAAAAACTGTTTTTT. Encoded protein: CASSHRGREINEKLFF.

This chain links TRBV10-3 with TRBJ2-5; no firm D call. This CDR3 spans 15 amino acids. The ends were cut back, 2 bases at V and 4 bases at J, with 14 bases in the middle. Germline CDR1 reads ENHRY; CDR2 reads SYGVKD. The CDR3 DNA sequence: TGTGCCATCAGTGAGAAGGCGGAAGCCGGAGAGACCCAGTACTTC. Translation gives CAISEKAEAGETQYF.